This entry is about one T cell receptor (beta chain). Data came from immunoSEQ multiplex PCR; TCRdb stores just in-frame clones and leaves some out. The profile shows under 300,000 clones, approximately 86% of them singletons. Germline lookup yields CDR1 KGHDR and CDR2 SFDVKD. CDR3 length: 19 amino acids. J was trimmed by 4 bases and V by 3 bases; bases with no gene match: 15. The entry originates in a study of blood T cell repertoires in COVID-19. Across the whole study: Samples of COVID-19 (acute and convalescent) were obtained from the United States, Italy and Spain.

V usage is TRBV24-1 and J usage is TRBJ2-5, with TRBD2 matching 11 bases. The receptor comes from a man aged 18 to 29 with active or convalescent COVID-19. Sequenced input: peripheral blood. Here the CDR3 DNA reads TGTGCCACCAGTGATGTTGACAGGGACACTAGCGGGGGACGAGAGACCCAGTACTTC. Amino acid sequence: CATSDVDRDTSGGRETQYF.